Below are 10 T cell receptor beta chains sequenced from a single sample in a study of siplizumab effects on memory and regulatory T cells (dated by TCRdb to about 2019). The receptor library was made with the immunoSEQ multiplex PCR assay. TCRdb mirrors the immuneACCESS table, restricted to in-frame sequences. Some clones are absent from its copies; in checked studies, under half trace to an unresolved V gene, and the reason for the others is unknown. The sample has about 72,000 clones on record, about 89% of them singletons. More than 25% of the sample comes from the top ten. The sample taken for sequencing was CD8+ T cells sorted from blood. Source of these receptors: a human donor in good health.

This chain connects TRBV19 to TRBJ1-5; D not certain. Looked up from germline, CDR1 is LNHDA and CDR2 is SQIVND (reference sequence). Trimming stripped 3 bases from V and 3 bases from J, with 9 bases between. The CDR3 spans 14 residues. CDR3 protein: CASSIFTVNQPQHF. CDR3 in DNA: TGTGCCAGTAGTATTTTTACAGTCAATCAGCCCCAGCATTTT.

CDR3 in DNA: TGTGCCAGCGGGAGATACTACAATGAGCAGTTCTTC. As protein: CASGRYYNEQFF. This chain uses TRBV6-6 with TRBJ2-1; D might be TRBD2 (5 bases). Trimming removed 8 bases at V and 3 bases at J, with 8 bases between. This CDR3 is built from 12 residues. CDR1 and CDR2 from the germline V gene are MNHNY and SVGAGI (reference sequence).

CDR3 in DNA: TGTGCCAGCAGTCTGGGACTAGCGGGAGGATATGAGCAGTTCTTC. Translation: CASSLGLAGGYEQFF. The V and J genes are TRBV27 and TRBJ2-1; 15 nucleotides match TRBD2. CDR1 is MNHEY and CDR2 is SMNVEV in the germline V gene (reference sequence). J was trimmed by 8 bases and V by 5 bases; bases with no gene match: 4. CDR3 length equals 15 residues.

The chain joins TRBV5-1 to TRBJ2-3; D is possibly TRBD2 (7 bases). The CDR3 extends over 15 amino acids. V was trimmed by 3 bases and J by 8 bases, leaving 19 bases between them. In germline, CDR1 is SGHRS, CDR2 YFSETQ. The CDR3 DNA is TGCGCCAGCAGCTGGGAGGGGACACTAACCTCTACGCAGTATTTT. It yields the protein CASSWEGTLTSTQYF.

The chain joins TRBV27 to TRBJ2-7; D is possibly TRBD2 (5 bases). V lost 6 bases and J lost 6, with 18 bases in between. The CDR3 is 14 residues long. CDR1 is MNHEY, CDR2 SMNVEV, per germline (reference sequence). CDR3 sequence reads: CASRPLAGSREQYF. The CDR3 region has the DNA TGTGCCAGCAGACCCCTGGCGGGTAGTCGCGAGCAGTACTTC.

The chain carries TRBV2 and TRBJ1-3, with D perhaps matching TRBD1 (5 bases). The CDR3 runs 15 residues. CDR1 and CDR2 (germline): SNHLY, FYNNEI. Trimming removed 2 bases from V and 4 bases from J, with 12 bases in between. The CDR3 sequence is CASSEWGSGGNTIYF. The CDR3 nucleotides read TGTGCCAGCAGTGAATGGGGGTCAGGCGGAAACACCATATATTTT.

This chain joins TRBV6-5 and TRBJ1-1; 7 bases align to TRBD1. Looked up from germline, CDR1 is MNHEY and CDR2 is SVGAGI. Unmatched junction bases numbered 7, after V lost 6 bases and J lost 0 bases. CDR3 length: 15 residues. The CDR3 loop reads CASRNLGQMNTEAFF. For the CDR3, the DNA is TGTGCCAGCAGGAACTTGGGACAGATGAACACTGAAGCTTTCTTT.

The chain joins TRBV27 to TRBJ1-6; TRBD1 matches 8 bases. V lost 4 bases to trimming and J lost 8 bases; unmatched junction nucleotides: 4. Germline V lookup: CDR1 MNHEY, CDR2 SMNVEV (reference sequence). The CDR3 sequence is 14 residues long. As DNA, the CDR3 is TGTGCCAGCAGTTCGGGGACAGGAGATTCACCCCTCCACTTT. Its protein is CASSSGTGDSPLHF.

The chain employs TRBV10-2 and TRBJ1-1; no clear D gene. The CDR3 is made up of 11 amino acids. Trimming pared 2 bases from V and 5 bases from J, leaving 3 bases between. Germline CDR1 reads WSHSY; CDR2 reads SAAADI. The CDR3 here is CASSEGTEAFF. As DNA, the CDR3 is TGCGCCAGCAGTGAGGGTACTGAAGCTTTCTTT.

The V gene is TRBV6-5, the J gene TRBJ2-4, with D unresolved. There are 15 residues in the CDR3. Germline V gives CDR1 MNHEY, CDR2 SVGAGI. The V end lost 6 bases, the J end lost 2 bases, and 14 bases lay between the germline ends. The CDR3 sequence is CASSPGTAPKNIQYF. CDR3 nucleotides: TGTGCCAGCAGCCCCGGCACAGCCCCCAAAAACATTCAGTACTTC.